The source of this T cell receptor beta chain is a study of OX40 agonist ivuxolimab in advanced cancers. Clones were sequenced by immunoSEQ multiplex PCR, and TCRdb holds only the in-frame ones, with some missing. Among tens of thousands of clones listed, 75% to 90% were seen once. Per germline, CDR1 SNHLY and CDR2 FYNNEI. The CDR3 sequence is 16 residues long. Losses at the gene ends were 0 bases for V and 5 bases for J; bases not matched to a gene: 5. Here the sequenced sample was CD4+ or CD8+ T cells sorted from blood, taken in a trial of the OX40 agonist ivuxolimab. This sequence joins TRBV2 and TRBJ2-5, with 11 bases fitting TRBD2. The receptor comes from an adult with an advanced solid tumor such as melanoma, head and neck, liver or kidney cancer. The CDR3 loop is CASSEAASGGTETQYF. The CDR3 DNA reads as TGTGCCAGCAGTGAAGCGGCTAGCGGGGGGACGGAGACCCAGTACTTC.